This entry lists 4 T cell receptor beta chains sequenced from one sample in a study of blood T cell repertoires in COVID-19. Libraries were prepared by immunoSEQ multiplex PCR; TCRdb keeps only in-frame clonotypes and omits some of them. The sample lists approximately 180,000 clones, 70% to 90% occurring once. Sequenced sample: peripheral blood. These receptors were collected from a man between 35 and 55 years old with active or convalescent COVID-19.

This rearrangement joins TRBV5-1 to TRBJ1-6; D is perhaps TRBD1 (5 bases). This CDR3 has 15 amino acids. The V gene's germline CDR1 is SGHRS and CDR2 YFSETQ. V was pared by 3 bases and J by 3 bases, with 10 bases between. CDR3 in DNA: TGCGCCAGCAGCTGGGGGGAGCGCTATAATTCACCCCTCCACTTT. Protein: CASSWGERYNSPLHF. The full variable domain, its missing parts supplied by reference TRBV5-1 and TRBJ1-6, is KAGVTQTPRYLIKTRGQQVTLSCSPISGHRSVSWYQQTPGQGLQFLFEYFSETQRNKGNFPGRFSGRQFSNSRSEMNVSTLELGDSALYLCASSWGERYNSPLHFGNGTRLTVT.

V gene TRBV6-1 combines with J gene TRBJ1-5; D not resolved. The CDR3 is made up of 14 amino acids. The germline V and J ends were trimmed by 0 bases and 3 bases, with 6 bases remaining between them. Germline CDR1 MNHNS, CDR2 SASEGT. CDR3 nucleotides: TGTGCCAGCAGTGAAGCCACCTACAATCAGCCCCAGCATTTT. This codes for CASSEATYNQPQHF.

The chain carries TRBV5-1 and TRBJ1-2; 7 nucleotides match TRBD1. This CDR3 is built from 15 residues. Germline V gene data show CDR1 as SGHRS and CDR2 as YFSETQ. Trimming took 3 bases from V and 6 from J; bases not matched to a gene: 11. CDR3 DNA: TGCGCCAGCAGCTACAACAGACAGGGTCTCGATGGCTACACCTTC. Its translation is CASSYNRQGLDGYTF.

The chain couples TRBV2 to TRBJ2-3; D is unresolved. Trimming stripped 7 bases from V and 5 bases from J, with 16 bases between. CDR1 and CDR2 from the germline V gene are SNHLY and FYNNEI. This CDR3 is 14 amino acids long. The CDR3 nucleotides read TGTGCCAGCACTGGTGGTTTACATGGAGATACGCAGTATTTT. Protein sequence: CASTGGLHGDTQYF.